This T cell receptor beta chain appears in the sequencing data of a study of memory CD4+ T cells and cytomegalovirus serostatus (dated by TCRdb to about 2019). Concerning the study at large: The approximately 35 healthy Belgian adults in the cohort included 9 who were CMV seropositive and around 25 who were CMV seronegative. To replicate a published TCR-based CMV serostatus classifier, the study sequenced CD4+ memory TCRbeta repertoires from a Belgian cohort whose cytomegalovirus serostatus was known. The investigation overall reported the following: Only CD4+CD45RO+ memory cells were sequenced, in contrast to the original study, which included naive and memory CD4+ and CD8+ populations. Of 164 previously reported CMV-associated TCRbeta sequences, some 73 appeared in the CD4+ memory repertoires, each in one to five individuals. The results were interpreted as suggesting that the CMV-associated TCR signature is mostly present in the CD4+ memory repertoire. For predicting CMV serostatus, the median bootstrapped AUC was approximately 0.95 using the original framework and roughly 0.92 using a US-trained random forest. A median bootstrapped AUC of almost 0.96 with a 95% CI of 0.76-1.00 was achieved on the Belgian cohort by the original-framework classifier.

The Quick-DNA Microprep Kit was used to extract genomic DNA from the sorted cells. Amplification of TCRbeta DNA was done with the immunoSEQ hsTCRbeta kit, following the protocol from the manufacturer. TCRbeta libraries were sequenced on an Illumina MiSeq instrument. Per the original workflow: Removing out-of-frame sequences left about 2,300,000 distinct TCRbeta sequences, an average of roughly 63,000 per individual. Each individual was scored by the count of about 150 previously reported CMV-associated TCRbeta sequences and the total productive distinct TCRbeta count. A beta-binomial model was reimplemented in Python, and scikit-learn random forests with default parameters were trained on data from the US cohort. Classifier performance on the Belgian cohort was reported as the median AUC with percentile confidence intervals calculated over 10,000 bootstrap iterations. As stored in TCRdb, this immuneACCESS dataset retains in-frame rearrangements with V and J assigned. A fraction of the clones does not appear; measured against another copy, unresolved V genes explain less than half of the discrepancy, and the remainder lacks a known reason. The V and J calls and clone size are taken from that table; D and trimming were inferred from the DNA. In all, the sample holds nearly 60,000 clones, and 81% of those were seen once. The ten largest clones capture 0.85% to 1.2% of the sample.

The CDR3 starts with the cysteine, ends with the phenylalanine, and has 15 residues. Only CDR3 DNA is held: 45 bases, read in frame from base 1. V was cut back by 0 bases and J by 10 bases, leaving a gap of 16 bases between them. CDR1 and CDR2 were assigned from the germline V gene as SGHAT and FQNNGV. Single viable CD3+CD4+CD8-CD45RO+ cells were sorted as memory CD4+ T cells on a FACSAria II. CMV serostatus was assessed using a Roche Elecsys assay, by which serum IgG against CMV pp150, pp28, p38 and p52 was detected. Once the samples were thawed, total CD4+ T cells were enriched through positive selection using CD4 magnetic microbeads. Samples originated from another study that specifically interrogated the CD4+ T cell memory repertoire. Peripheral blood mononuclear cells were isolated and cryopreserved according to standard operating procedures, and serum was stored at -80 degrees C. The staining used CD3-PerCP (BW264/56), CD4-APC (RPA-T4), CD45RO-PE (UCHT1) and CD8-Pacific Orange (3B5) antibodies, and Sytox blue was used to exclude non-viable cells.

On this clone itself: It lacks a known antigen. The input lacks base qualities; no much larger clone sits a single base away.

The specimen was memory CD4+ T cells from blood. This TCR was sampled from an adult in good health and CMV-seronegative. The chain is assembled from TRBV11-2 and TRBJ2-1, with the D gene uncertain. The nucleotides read TGTGCCAGCAGCTTAGAACCCCAAGGATGGAAAGAGCAGTTCTTC. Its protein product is CASSLEPQGWKEQFF. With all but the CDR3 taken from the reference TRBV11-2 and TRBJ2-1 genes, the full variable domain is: EAGVAQSPRYKIIEKRQSVAFWCNPISGHATLYWYQQILGQGPKLLIQFQNNGVVDDSQLPKDRFSAERLKGVDSTLKIQPAKLEDSAVYLCASSLEPQGWKEQFFGPGTRLTVL.